These T cell receptor beta chains were read from a single sample in a study of T cell responses to AZD1222 COVID-19 vaccine. Data came from immunoSEQ multiplex PCR; TCRdb stores just in-frame clones and leaves some out. The sample includes around 80,000 clones, approximately 85% seen only once; the top ten take 8.5% to 12%. This material consisted of peripheral blood, taken 28 days after the second AZD1222 dose. Source of these receptors: an adult who received the AZD1222 COVID-19 vaccine. CDR3s include the opening cysteine and the closing phenylalanine or tryptophan. D genes are given only for firm matches. Clone size, where shown, is once, few, many, or a class for clones that have expanded.

J | size | D | V | DNA | CDR3
TRBJ1-6 | - | - | TRBV5-1 | TGCGCCAGCAGCTTGTATGGGGCTGGGGATTCACCCCTCCACTTT | CASSLYGAGDSPLHF
TRBJ2-3 | - | - | TRBV5-4 | TGTGCCAGCAGCTTGGGAGTCGGTGACACAGATACGCAGTATTTT | CASSLGVGDTDTQYF
TRBJ1-5 | once | TRBD1 | TRBV7-8 | TGTGCCAGCAGCTTAGCGTTCACAGGGGGCTTTCAGCCCCAGCATTTT | CASSLAFTGGFQPQHF
TRBJ2-2 | few | - | TRBV18 | TGTGCCAGCTCACCACTTAACACCGGGGAGCTGTTTTTT | CASSPLNTGELFF
TRBJ2-1 | - | - | TRBV19 | TGTGCCAGTAGCCAATCAGGGAATGAGCAGTTCTTC | CASSQSGNEQFF
TRBJ2-7 | - | TRBD1 | TRBV7-2 | TGTGCCAGCAGCTTAAGGGGGCAGGACAACTACGAGCAGTACTTC | CASSLRGQDNYEQYF
TRBJ1-5 | - | - | TRBV24-1 | TGTGCCACCAGATTAAGGGAAACCGTCAATCAGCCCCAGCATTTT | CATRLRETVNQPQHF
TRBJ2-5 | - | - | TRBV6-5 | TGTGCCAGCACCGGCCCGGGGACAGAGACCCAGTACTTC | CASTGPGTETQYF
TRBJ1-1 | - | - | TRBV30 | TGTGCCTGGAGGCCACTGGCACTTATGAACACTGAAGCTTTCTTT | CAWRPLALMNTEAFF
TRBJ2-7 | - | - | TRBV7-2 | TGTGCCAGCAGCTTAGTTTTGACCCGACAGTACTTC | CASSLVLTRQYF
TRBJ2-7 | few | - | TRBV2 | TGTGCCAGCAGTGAATTCTACAGGGCCTTCTACGAGCAGTACTTC | CASSEFYRAFYEQYF
TRBJ1-1 | - | - | TRBV5-5 | TGTGCCAGCAGCTTCGGCAGGGAAACTGAAGCTTTCTTT | CASSFGRETEAFF
TRBJ2-2 | - | - | TRBV6-2/TRBV6-3 | TGTGCCAGCAGTTCCCGTCGCACCGGGGAGCTGTTTTTT | CASSSRRTGELFF
TRBJ2-3 | many | - | TRBV14 | TGTGCCAGCAGCCATCCCAGGCACACAGATACGCAGTATTTT | CASSHPRHTDTQYF
TRBJ2-6 | - | - | TRBV9 | TGTGCCAGCAGCGTGGTAGCTGGGGCCAACGTCCTGACTTTC | CASSVVAGANVLTF
TRBJ2-5 | once | - | TRBV12-3/TRBV12-4 | TGTGCCAGCAGTTCCCTCGTGGAGACCCAGTACTTC | CASSSLVETQYF
TRBJ2-7 | - | - | TRBV3-1/TRBV3-2 | TGTGCCAGCAGCCAAGCCGGGGAGTTCATCTACGAGCAGTACTTC | CASSQAGEFIYEQYF
TRBJ2-7 | - | - | TRBV14 | TGTGCCAGCAGCCCCTCAAGGCTAACTAGTTCGGTCTACGAGCAGTACTTC | CASSPSRLTSSVYEQYF
TRBJ2-7 | - | - | TRBV4-1 | TGCGCCAGCAGCCAAGTCCGTCAGGGGATTCTCTACGAGCAGTACTTC | CASSQVRQGILYEQYF
TRBJ1-5 | - | - | TRBV15 | TGTGCCACCAGCAGAGATCAGGAGGAGCCCCAGCATTTT | CATSRDQEEPQHF
TRBJ1-2 | once | - | TRBV18 | TGTGCCAGCTCACCACCGGGGAAGTTGGGCTACACCTTC | CASSPPGKLGYTF
TRBJ1-5 | - | - | TRBV24-1 | TGTGCCACCAGCCCGTGGGGCAATCAGCCCCAGCATTTT | CATSPWGNQPQHF
TRBJ2-5 | once | - | TRBV7-2 | TGTGCCAGCAGCTTCCCCCAAGAGACCCAGTACTTC | CASSFPQETQYF
TRBJ2-5 | - | - | TRBV5-1 | TGCGCCAGCAGCCTATCTCCTCGTGGGGAGACCCAGTACTTC | CASSLSPRGETQYF
TRBJ1-3 | - | TRBD1 | TRBV12-3/TRBV12-4 | TGTGCCAGCAGCCAGGACAGGGTTGGCACCATATATTTT | CASSQDRVGTIYF
TRBJ2-7 | - | - | TRBV12-3/TRBV12-4 | TGTGCCAGCAGCCCGACAGGAGCCTACGAGCAGTACTTC | CASSPTGAYEQYF
TRBJ1-1 | - | TRBD1 | TRBV29-1 | TGCAGCGTTAGCTCCGGGACAGGGACTGAAGCTTTCTTT | CSVSSGTGTEAFF
TRBJ1-2 | - | - | TRBV4-1 | TGCGCCAGCAGCCAAGACACCCTCGACAGGCGCTATGGCTACACCTTC | CASSQDTLDRRYGYTF
TRBJ1-5 | - | - | TRBV28 | TGTGCCGGCCAAACAGTTCGAGATCAGCCCCAGCATTTT | CAGQTVRDQPQHF
TRBJ1-2 | - | TRBD1 | TRBV30 | TGTGCCTGGAGACTTGACAGGGTTTATGGCTACACCTTC | CAWRLDRVYGYTF
TRBJ2-7 | once | - | TRBV28 | TGTGCCAGCAGATCACCCGTGGGGGTCGAGCAGTACTTC | CASRSPVGVEQYF
TRBJ2-6 | once | - | TRBV10-3 | TGTGCCACCACCCTAGGCCTAGCAGGCACCTCTGGGGCCAACGTCCTGACTTTC | CATTLGLAGTSGANVLTF
TRBJ2-1 | few | - | TRBV10-2 | TGCGCCAGCAGTGAGTCTGGGGGAGCAATGGGGCAGTTCTTC | CASSESGGAMGQFF
TRBJ2-7 | - | TRBD2 | TRBV27 | TGTGCCAGCAGTTTATCGGGGAAGCGGGCTAGCGGGGTCGTCTACGAGCAGTACTTC | CASSLSGKRASGVVYEQYF
TRBJ1-1 | - | - | TRBV18 | TGTGCCAGCTCACCAGAGCTTGGCCCGACCGAAGCTTTCTTT | CASSPELGPTEAFF
TRBJ2-7 | - | - | TRBV5-1 | TGCGCCAGCAGCCCCCTTGGGGGCTACGAGCAGTACTTC | CASSPLGGYEQYF
TRBJ2-5 | - | - | TRBV19 | TGTGCCAGTAATCACCCGGGGGTGGGGGAGACCCAGTACTTC | CASNHPGVGETQYF
TRBJ1-2 | once | - | TRBV5-1 | TGCGCCAGCTCCAGGGAGAGGGGGAGGGATGGCTACACCTTC | CASSRERGRDGYTF
TRBJ2-7 | - | TRBD1 | TRBV11-2 | TGTGCCAGCAGCTTAAACAGGGGGCGATGGTTAATATACGAGCAGTACTTC | CASSLNRGRWLIYEQYF
TRBJ2-3 | - | TRBD2 | TRBV4-1 | TGCGCCAGCAGCCAAGATCGAGCGGGGGTACCACAGAGTACGCAGTATTTT | CASSQDRAGVPQSTQYF
TRBJ2-3 | - | - | TRBV13 | TGTGCCAGCAGCTTGGACAGTCCTAGCACAGATACGCAGTATTTT | CASSLDSPSTDTQYF
TRBJ1-1 | - | - | TRBV4-1 | TGCGCCAGCAGCCTTTCGGGGGGGGACGGCACTGAAGCTTTCTTT | CASSLSGGDGTEAFF